The T cell receptor (beta chain) described here comes from a study of human T cells and chemical hapten exposure. Study as a whole: Patients additionally received therapeutic doses of diphenylcyclopropenone on the scalp once a week, and this continued throughout the approximately 26-week study. Patch tests put 0.01% DPC on the upper back, and the results were checked at 6 days. General observations from the study: Following DPC sensitization, TCRs present above 1 in 1000 frequency showed no change.

From the RACE reads, TCRdb called clonotypes with MiXCR, one entry per CDR3 protein. The sample includes some 330,000 distinct CDR3 sequences, 5.5% of them seen just once. Concerning this clonotype itself: Its antigen is currently unknown.

The time point denotes: pre-sensitization, week 0. The sample's treatment: therapeutic diphenylcyclopropenone sensitization with weekly scalp DPC. At every patch-test visit, blood was drawn before the patch test was applied. The TCR comes from a woman under 30 with alopecia areata. Some clones in this sample may be carry-over from other donors' samples. Sequencing was performed on whole blood, taken in connection with sensitization to the hapten diphenylcyclopropenone (DPC).

This CDR3 is CASSQDPGIYGYTF. In DNA, the CDR3 is TGTGCCAGCAGCCAAGATCCAGGGATCTATGGCTACACCTTC. The chain employs TRBV4-2 and TRBJ1-2; D might be TRBD1 (5 bases). The germline gives CDR1 LGHNA, CDR2 YNFKEQ. V shed 0 bases and J shed 4 bases, with 9 bases lying between them. CDR3 length: 14 residues.